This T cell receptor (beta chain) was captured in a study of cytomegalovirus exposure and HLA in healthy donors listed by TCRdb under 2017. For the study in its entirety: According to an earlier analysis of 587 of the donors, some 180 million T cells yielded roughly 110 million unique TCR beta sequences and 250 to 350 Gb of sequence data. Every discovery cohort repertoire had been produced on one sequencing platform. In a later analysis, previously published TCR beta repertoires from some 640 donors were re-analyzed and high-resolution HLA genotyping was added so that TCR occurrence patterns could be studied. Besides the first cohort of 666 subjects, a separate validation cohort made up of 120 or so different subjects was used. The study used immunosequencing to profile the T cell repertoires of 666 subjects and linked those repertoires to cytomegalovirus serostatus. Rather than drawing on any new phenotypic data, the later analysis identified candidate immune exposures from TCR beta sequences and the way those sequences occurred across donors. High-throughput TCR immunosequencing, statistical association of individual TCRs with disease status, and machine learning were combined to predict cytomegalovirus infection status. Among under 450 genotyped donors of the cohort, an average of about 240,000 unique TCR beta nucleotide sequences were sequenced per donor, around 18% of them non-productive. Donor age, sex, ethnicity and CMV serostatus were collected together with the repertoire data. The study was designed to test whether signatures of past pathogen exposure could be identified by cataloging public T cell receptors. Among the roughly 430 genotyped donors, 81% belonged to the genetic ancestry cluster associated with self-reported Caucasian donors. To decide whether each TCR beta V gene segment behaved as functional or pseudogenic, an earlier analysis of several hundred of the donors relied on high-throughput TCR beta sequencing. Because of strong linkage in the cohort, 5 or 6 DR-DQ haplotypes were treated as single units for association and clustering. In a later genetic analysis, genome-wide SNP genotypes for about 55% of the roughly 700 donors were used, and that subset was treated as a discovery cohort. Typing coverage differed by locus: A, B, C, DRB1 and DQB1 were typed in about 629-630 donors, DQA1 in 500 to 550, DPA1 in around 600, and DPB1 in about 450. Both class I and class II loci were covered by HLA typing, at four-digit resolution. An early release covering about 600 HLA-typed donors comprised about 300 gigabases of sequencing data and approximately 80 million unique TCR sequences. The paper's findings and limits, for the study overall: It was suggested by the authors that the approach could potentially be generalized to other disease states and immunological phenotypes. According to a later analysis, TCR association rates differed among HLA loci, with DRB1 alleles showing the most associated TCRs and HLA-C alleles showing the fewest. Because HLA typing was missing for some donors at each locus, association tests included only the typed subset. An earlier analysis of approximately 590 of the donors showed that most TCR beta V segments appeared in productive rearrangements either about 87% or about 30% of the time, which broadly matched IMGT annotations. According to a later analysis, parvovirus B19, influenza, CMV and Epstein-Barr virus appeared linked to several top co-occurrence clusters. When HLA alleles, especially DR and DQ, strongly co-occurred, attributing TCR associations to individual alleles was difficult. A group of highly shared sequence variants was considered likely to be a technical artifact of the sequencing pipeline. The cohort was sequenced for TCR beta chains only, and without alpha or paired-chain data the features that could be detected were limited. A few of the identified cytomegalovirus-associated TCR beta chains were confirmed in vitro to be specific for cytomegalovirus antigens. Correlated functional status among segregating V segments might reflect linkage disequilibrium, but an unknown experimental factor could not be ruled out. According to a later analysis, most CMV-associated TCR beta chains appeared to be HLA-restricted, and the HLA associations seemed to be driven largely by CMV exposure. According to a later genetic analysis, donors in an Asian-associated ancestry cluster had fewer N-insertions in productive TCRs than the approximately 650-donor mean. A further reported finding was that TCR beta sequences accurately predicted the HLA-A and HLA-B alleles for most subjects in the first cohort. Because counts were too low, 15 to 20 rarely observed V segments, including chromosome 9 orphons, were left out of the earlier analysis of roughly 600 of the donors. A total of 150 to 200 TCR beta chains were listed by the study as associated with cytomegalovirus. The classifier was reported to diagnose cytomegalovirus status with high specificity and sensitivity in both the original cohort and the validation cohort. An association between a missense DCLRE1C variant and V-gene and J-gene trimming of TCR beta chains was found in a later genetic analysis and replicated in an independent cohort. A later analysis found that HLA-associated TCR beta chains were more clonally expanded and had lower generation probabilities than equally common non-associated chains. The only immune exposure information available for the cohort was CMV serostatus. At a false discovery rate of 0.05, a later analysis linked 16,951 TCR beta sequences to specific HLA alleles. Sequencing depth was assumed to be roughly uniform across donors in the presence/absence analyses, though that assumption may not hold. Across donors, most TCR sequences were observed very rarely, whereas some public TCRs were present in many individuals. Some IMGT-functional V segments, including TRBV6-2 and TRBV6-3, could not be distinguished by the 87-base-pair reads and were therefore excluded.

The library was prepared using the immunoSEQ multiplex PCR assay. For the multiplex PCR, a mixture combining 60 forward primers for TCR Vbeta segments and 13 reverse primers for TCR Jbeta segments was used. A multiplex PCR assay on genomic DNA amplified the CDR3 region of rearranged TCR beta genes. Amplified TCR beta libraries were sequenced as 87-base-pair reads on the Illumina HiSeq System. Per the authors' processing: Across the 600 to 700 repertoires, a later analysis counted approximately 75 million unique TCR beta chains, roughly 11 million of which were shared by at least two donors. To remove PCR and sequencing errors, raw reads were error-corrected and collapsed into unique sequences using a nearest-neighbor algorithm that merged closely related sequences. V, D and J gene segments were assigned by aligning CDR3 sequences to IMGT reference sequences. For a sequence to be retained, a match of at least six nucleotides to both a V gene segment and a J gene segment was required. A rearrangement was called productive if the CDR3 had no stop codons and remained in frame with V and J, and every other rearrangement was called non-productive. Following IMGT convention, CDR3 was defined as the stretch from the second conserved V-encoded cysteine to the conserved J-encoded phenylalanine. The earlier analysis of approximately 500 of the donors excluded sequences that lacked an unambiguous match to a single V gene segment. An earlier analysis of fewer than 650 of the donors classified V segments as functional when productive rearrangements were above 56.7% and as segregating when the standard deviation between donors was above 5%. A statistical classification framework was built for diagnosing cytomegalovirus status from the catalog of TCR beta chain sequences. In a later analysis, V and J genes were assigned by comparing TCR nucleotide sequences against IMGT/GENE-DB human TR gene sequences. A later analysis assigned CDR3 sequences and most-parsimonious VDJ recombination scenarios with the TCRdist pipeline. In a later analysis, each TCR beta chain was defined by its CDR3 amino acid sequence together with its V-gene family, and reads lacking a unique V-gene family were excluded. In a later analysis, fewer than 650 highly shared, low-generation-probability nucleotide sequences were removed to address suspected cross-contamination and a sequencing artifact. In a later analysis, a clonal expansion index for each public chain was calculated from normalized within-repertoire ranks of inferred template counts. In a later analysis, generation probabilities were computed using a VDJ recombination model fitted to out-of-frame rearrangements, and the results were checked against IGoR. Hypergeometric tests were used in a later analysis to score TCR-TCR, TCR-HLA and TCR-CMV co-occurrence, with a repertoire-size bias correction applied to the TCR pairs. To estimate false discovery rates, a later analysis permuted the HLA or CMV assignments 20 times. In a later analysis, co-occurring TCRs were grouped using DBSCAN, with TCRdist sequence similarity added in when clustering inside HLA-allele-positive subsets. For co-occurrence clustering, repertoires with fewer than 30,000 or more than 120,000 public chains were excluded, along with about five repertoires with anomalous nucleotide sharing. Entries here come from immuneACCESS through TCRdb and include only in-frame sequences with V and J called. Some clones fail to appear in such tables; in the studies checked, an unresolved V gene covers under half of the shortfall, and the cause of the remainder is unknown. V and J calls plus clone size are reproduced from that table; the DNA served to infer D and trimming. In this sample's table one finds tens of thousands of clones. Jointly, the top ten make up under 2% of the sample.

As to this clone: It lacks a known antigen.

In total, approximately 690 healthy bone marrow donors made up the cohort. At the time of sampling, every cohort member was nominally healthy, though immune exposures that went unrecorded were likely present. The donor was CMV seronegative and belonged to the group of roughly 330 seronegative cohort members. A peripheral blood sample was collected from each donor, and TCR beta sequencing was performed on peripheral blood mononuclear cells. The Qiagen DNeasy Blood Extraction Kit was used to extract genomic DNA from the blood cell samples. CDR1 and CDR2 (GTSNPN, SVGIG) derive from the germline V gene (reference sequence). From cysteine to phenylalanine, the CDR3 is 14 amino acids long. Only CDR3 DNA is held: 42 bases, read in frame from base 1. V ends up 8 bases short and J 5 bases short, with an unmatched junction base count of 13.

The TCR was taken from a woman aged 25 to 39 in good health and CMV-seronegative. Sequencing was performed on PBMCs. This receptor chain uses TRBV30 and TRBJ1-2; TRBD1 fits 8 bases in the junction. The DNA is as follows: TGTGCCAGGACAGACAGGGGCCGAAAATATGGCTACACCTTC. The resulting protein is CARTDRGRKYGYTF.